A single sample gave rise to the 22 T cell receptor beta chains below, sequenced in a study of shared clonotypes between healthy human individuals. Produced via immunoSEQ multiplex PCR; TCRdb's table is partial and in-frame only. The data show millions of clones, 85% to 95% seen once. Only CD45RO-negative cells positively selected for CCR7 counted as naive CD8 cells, so terminally differentiated effector memory CD45RA+ cells were excluded. Sequencing input: naive CD8+ T cells from PBMCs. These receptors originate from a young man in good health. Some clones in this sample may be carry-over from other donors' samples.

The chain is built from TRBV27 and TRBJ2-3; tentative D call: TRBD2 (6 bases). V was trimmed by 5 bases and J by 2 bases, leaving 17 bases between them. CDR1 and CDR2 (germline): MNHEY, SMNVEV (reference sequence). The CDR3 loop spans 16 amino acids. The CDR3 region is CASSPSSGEHTDTQYF. The CDR3 DNA reads TGTGCCAGCAGTCCCTCTTCGGGAGAACACACAGATACGCAGTATTTT.

This chain joins TRBV27 and TRBJ2-2; TRBD1 agrees at 8 bases. The V gene's germline CDR1 is MNHEY and CDR2 SMNVEV (reference sequence). The CDR3 runs to 17 residues. Trimming cost V 4 bases and J 0 bases; bases outside gene matches: 7. Here the CDR3 DNA reads TGTGCCAGCAGTTCAACTCCGGGACAGGCGAACACCGGGGAGCTGTTTTTT. Translating gives CASSSTPGQANTGELFF.

The chain couples TRBV2 to TRBJ2-3; 8 nucleotides line up with TRBD2. Germline CDR1 and CDR2: SNHLY and FYNNEI. The V segment lost 4 bases and the J segment 6 bases; nucleotides outside the gene matches: 9. The CDR3 consists of 15 residues. The DNA of the CDR3 is TGTGCCAGCAGTGCCGGGACTAGTGCAGCCGATACGCAGTATTTT. Its protein product is CASSAGTSAADTQYF.

Of note for this clone: Germline and junction disagree at one end, which may indicate a read error. The chain has TRBV9 and TRBJ2-1; 12 bases are a match to TRBD1. Germline V gene sequence: CDR1 SGDLS, CDR2 YYNGEE. The CDR3 is made up of 13 amino acids. This chain's CDR3 is CASNVRDRGQQFF. In nucleotides, the CDR3 is TGTGCCAGCAACGTACGGGACAGGGGGCAGCAGTTCTTC.

The V gene is TRBV6-5, the J gene TRBJ1-1; TRBD1 matches at 11 bases. The CDR3 has 15 residues. J gave up 6 bases and V 0 bases, and 3 bases lay outside the gene matches. Germline V gene lookup returns CDR1 MNHEY and CDR2 SVGAGI. The CDR3 region has the DNA TGTGCCAGCAGTTACTCGGGACAGGGGGAGGCTGAAGCTTTCTTT. Amino acids: CASSYSGQGEAEAFF.

The V call is TRBV5-4, the J call TRBJ1-2; a possible D gene is TRBD1 (5 bases). V lost 0 bases and J lost 2, with 11 bases in between. CDR1 and CDR2 (germline): SGHNT, YYREEE (reference sequence). CDR3 length: 15 residues. Written as DNA, the CDR3 is TGTGCCAGCAGCTTGGTCAGGGAGCGCAACTATGGCTACACCTTC. This codes for CASSLVRERNYGYTF.

CDR3 coding DNA: TGTGCCAGCAGACCGGGACTAACTACTTTCTCTGGGGCCAACGTCCTGACTTTC. Its translation: CASRPGLTTFSGANVLTF. The rearrangement joins TRBV13 to TRBJ2-6; the match to TRBD2 covers 7 bases. The CDR3 extends over 18 amino acids. Losses at the gene ends were 6 bases for V and 0 bases for J; bases not matched to a gene: 11. From germline, CDR1 is PRHDT and CDR2 FYEKMQ (reference sequence).

The chain is built from TRBV6-1 and TRBJ2-5; D call uncertain. Germline CDR1 and CDR2: MNHNS and SASEGT. Trimming shortened V by 4 bases and J by 4 bases, and 13 bases separated the two germline ends. The CDR3 contains 14 residues. The CDR3 region has the DNA TGTGCCAGCAGTGCAGACTGGGTAGGAGAGACCCAGTACTTC. Translation: CASSADWVGETQYF.

This chain connects TRBV7-9 to TRBJ1-1; D gene ambiguous. V lost 4 bases to trimming and J lost 9 bases, with 18 bases between them. The CDR3 consists of 14 residues. Germline lookup yields CDR1 SEHNR and CDR2 FQNEAQ (reference sequence). CDR3 in amino acids: CASSSPEGRTKAFF. The DNA for the CDR3 is TGTGCCAGCAGCTCCCCCGAGGGTCGGACTAAAGCTTTCTTT.

The V gene is TRBV5-4, the J gene TRBJ2-7, with D perhaps TRBD2 (6 bases). V was shortened by 4 bases and J by 6 bases, with 14 bases between the two germline ends. CDR1 is SGHNT, CDR2 YYREEE, per germline (reference sequence). This CDR3 contains 13 residues. The CDR3 DNA reads as TGTGCCAGCAGCCCGGGACTGGCCTCCGAGCAGTACTTC. Encoded protein: CASSPGLASEQYF.

The rearrangement uses TRBV28 and TRBJ2-1; D not certain. Trimming pared 1 base from V and 9 bases from J, leaving 16 bases between. CDR1 and CDR2 from the germline V gene are MDHEN and SYDVKM. The CDR3 loop spans 15 amino acids. For the CDR3, the DNA is TGTGCCAGCAGTTTATACCGCCCCTCTTGGGGTGAGCAGTTCTTC. Encoded protein: CASSLYRPSWGEQFF.

The V gene is TRBV4-3, the J gene TRBJ2-7; tentative D call: TRBD2 (5 bases). The CDR3 length is 15 residues. The germline CDR1 and CDR2 sequences are LGHNA and YSLEER. Trimming cost V 1 base and J 2 bases, with 12 bases left between them. The CDR3 protein is CASSQVRGATYEQYF. In DNA form, the CDR3 reads TGCGCCAGCAGCCAAGTACGGGGAGCTACCTACGAGCAGTACTTC.

This clone appeared a few times. This chain uses TRBV5-1 with TRBJ2-3; TRBD1 might be the D (6 bases). Germline V gene lookup returns CDR1 SGHRS and CDR2 YFSETQ. The CDR3 spans 14 residues. Trimming stripped 0 bases from V and 7 bases from J, with 12 bases between. The CDR3 sequence: CASSLEGGINTQYF. DNA for the CDR3: TGCGCCAGCAGCTTGGAAGGGGGAATAAATACGCAGTATTTT.

The chain links TRBV2 to TRBJ2-4; 9 nucleotides line up with TRBD2. With V trimmed by 3 bases and J by 0 bases, 9 bases remained unmatched. Germline CDR1 SNHLY, CDR2 FYNNEI. CDR3 length: 18 amino acids. Written as DNA, the CDR3 is TGTGCCAGCAGTGAGATTAGCGGGAGACCCCTAGCCAAAAACATTCAGTACTTC. As protein: CASSEISGRPLAKNIQYF. Combining the CDR3 with reference TRBV2 and TRBJ2-4 gives the whole variable domain EPEVTQTPSHQVTQMGQEVILRCVPISNHLYFYWYRQILGQKVEFLVSFYNNEISEKSEIFDDQFSVERPDGSNFTLKIRSTKLEDSAMYFCASSEISGRPLAKNIQYFGAGTRLSVL.

This clone was seen just once. Here the CDR3 DNA reads TGTGCCAGCAGCCCCCGGGAACCTTTGAGCTCCTACAATGAGCAGTTCTTC. It encodes CASSPREPLSSYNEQFF. This sequence joins TRBV14 and TRBJ2-1, with a weak D call TRBD2 (5 bases). V was clipped by 4 bases and J by 0 bases, with 16 bases between them. The CDR3 has 17 residues. Per the germline V gene, CDR1 is SGHDN and CDR2 is FVKESK.

V usage is TRBV9 and J usage is TRBJ2-1, with 10 bases fitting TRBD2. From germline, CDR1 is SGDLS and CDR2 YYNGEE. J was trimmed by 2 bases and V by 2 bases; bases with no gene match: 4. The CDR3 has 16 residues. Here the CDR3 DNA reads TGTGCCAGCAGCGTCCCTAGCGGGAGTCCCTACAATGAGCAGTTCTTC. Amino acids: CASSVPSGSPYNEQFF.

Written as DNA, the CDR3 is TGTGCCAGCAGTGAACTAGGACAGACTATGAACACTGAAGCTTTCTTT. This translates into CASSELGQTMNTEAFF. The V call is TRBV6-1, the J call TRBJ1-1, with D tentatively TRBD1 (6 bases). Trimming took 2 bases from V and 0 from J, leaving 13 bases between them. This CDR3 contains 16 residues. Per germline, CDR1 MNHNS and CDR2 SASEGT.

The CDR3 coding sequence is TGTGCCAGCAGCCCCGTGACTAGCGGGAGAGGGGGAACCGGGGAGCTGTTTTTT. Its protein is CASSPVTSGRGGTGELFF. This chain joins TRBV9 and TRBJ2-2, with TRBD2 matching over 12 bases. V shed 4 bases, J shed 5 bases, and the junction held 12 bases outside the gene matches. Germline CDR1 and CDR2: SGDLS and YYNGEE. This CDR3 is 18 amino acids long.

This rearrangement joins TRBV27 to TRBJ1-2; D is ambiguous. This CDR3 is 11 amino acids long. Trimming took off 10 bases at V and 10 bases at J, with 16 bases between the two ends. Germline V CDR1 and CDR2: MNHEY, SMNVEV (reference sequence). Written as DNA, the CDR3 is TGTGCCACCGGAGGTGTAGGGTACTACACCTTC. Amino acids: CATGGVGYYTF.

This clone was detected only once. The genes are TRBV5-4 and TRBJ2-7; possible D gene TRBD1, 5 bases. CDR3 length: 17 residues. V shed 0 bases and J shed 3 bases, with 19 bases lying between them. CDR1 and CDR2 from the germline V gene are SGHNT and YYREEE (reference sequence). The CDR3 loop reads CASSLGQGGSSDYEQYF. In DNA, the CDR3 is TGTGCCAGCAGCTTGGGGCAGGGCGGTTCCTCGGACTACGAGCAGTACTTC.

To note about this clone: At the DNA level, this CDR3 is encoded by other sequences in the same sample as well. The V call is TRBV9, the J call TRBJ1-3; possible D gene TRBD1, 5 bases. CDR3 length: 13 amino acids. Germline-derived CDR1 and CDR2 are SGDLS and YYNGEE. V was trimmed by 7 bases and J by 2 bases, leaving 10 bases between them. The CDR3 loop reads CASRGGTGNTIYF. CDR3 bases: TGTGCCAGCCGTGGGGGGACTGGAAACACCATATATTTT.

This chain connects TRBV9 to TRBJ2-1; 15 nucleotides line up with TRBD2. CDR1 is SGDLS and CDR2 is YYNGEE in the germline V gene. Unmatched junction bases numbered 9, after V lost 4 bases and J lost 7 bases. The CDR3 is 17 amino acids. The CDR3 is CASSFRTSGRASNEQFF. The CDR3 DNA reads TGTGCCAGCAGCTTCCGGACTAGCGGGAGGGCATCGAATGAGCAGTTCTTC.